These T cell receptor beta chains were read from a single sample in a study of T cell responses to AZD1222 COVID-19 vaccine. The data were produced by immunoSEQ multiplex PCR, yet TCRdb's version contains in-frame clones alone and is incomplete. This table has about 89,000 clones, under 95% appearing once. Sequences were derived from peripheral blood, sampled on day 0 of MenACWY control vaccination. The receptors derive from an adult in good health. CDR3s include the opening cysteine and the closing phenylalanine or tryptophan. Fields, in order: V gene, J gene, CDR3 protein.

TRBV6-6,TRBJ2-7,CASSYPHGRVGEQYF
TRBV19,TRBJ2-5,CASSIVRGETQYF
TRBV5-1,TRBJ1-6,CASSLAGRGSPLHF
TRBV5-1,TRBJ1-1,CASAKVGDTEAFF
TRBV6-4,TRBJ1-3,CASSDSMGTENTIYF
TRBV6-5,TRBJ2-5,CASRGLETQYF
TRBV11-2,TRBJ2-2,CASSLGSGPTGELFF
TRBV18,TRBJ1-1,CASSPGSFGPTEAFF
TRBV5-1,TRBJ1-2,CASSEQGANYGYTF
TRBV6-5,TRBJ2-2,CASSLTGRNTGELFF
TRBV7-9,TRBJ2-7,CASSSGTGASYEQYF
TRBV28,TRBJ1-5,CAIGGVDQPQHF
TRBV5-4,TRBJ2-1,CASSREIIAEASLFF
TRBV7-9,TRBJ1-2,CASSLAGQPYGYTF
TRBV28,TRBJ1-1,CASSLDRWGMNTEAFF
TRBV6-5,TRBJ2-3,CASSMTSGSSDTQYF
TRBV18,TRBJ1-2,CASSLDRGEKSNGYTF
TRBV16,TRBJ1-6,CASSQSTDNSPLHF
TRBV10-3,TRBJ1-1,CAIREQGTSNTEAFF
TRBV24-1,TRBJ2-7,CATSDSSGHEQYF
TRBV6-6,TRBJ1-5,CASSSGGMEPQHF
TRBV5-1,TRBJ1-2,CASSRGQFYGYTF
TRBV7-9,TRBJ1-2,CASSLDMNNYGYTF
TRBV24-1,TRBJ1-5,CATSGGSSNQPQHF
TRBV5-1,TRBJ2-5,CASGQGQGGAETQYF
TRBV2,TRBJ1-5,CASSDVGSGRSNQPQHF
TRBV2,TRBJ2-2,CASSADAGANTGELFF